This is a list of T cell receptor beta chains from one sample in a study of blood T cell repertoires in COVID-19. Data came from immunoSEQ multiplex PCR; TCRdb stores just in-frame clones and leaves some out. In the table there are some 190,000 clones, approximately 85% of which are singletons. Sample: peripheral blood. The receptors come from a man older than 75 with COVID-19, enrolled during active disease. The CDR3 runs from the conserved cysteine through the conserved F or W. A D gene is named only where the DNA matches it firmly. Some rows have no size entry. The others give once, few or many, or a class for an expanded clone.

TRBV5-1	TRBJ2-5	NA	TRBD1	CASSSSWDSVETQYF	TGCGCCAGCAGCTCCAGTTGGGACAGTGTGGAGACCCAGTACTTC
TRBV9	TRBJ2-5	NA	TRBD1	CASSVFSPTGEETQYF	TGTGCCAGCAGCGTTTTTTCCCCTACAGGGGAAGAGACCCAGTACTTC
TRBV3-1/TRBV3-2	TRBJ1-2	NA	NA	CASSQYYPNYGYTF	TGTGCCAGCAGCCAATACTACCCTAACTATGGCTACACCTTC
TRBV18	TRBJ1-1	NA	NA	CASSSRVDTEAFF	TGTGCCAGCTCAAGCAGGGTCGACACTGAAGCTTTCTTT
TRBV3-1/TRBV3-2	TRBJ1-2	NA	NA	CASSLLADYGYTF	TGTGCCAGCAGCCTACTAGCGGACTATGGCTACACCTTC
TRBV29-1	TRBJ1-5	NA	TRBD1	CSVAGTGEGQPQHF	TGCAGCGTTGCCGGGACAGGGGAGGGTCAGCCCCAGCATTTT
TRBV7-7	TRBJ2-1	NA	NA	CASSRQVSSYNEQFF	TGTGCCAGCAGCAGACAGGTTAGCTCCTACAATGAGCAGTTCTTC
TRBV6-2/TRBV6-3	TRBJ1-2	NA	TRBD1	CASTPLDRSGAYGYTF	TGTGCCAGCACCCCTCTGGACAGGTCCGGGGCTTATGGCTACACCTTC
TRBV4-3	TRBJ1-2	NA	TRBD1	CASSHPGGYGYTF	TGCGCCAGCAGCCATCCAGGGGGCTATGGCTACACCTTC
TRBV2	TRBJ1-4	NA	NA	CASTREKLFF	TGTGCCAGCACCCGTGAAAAACTGTTTTTT
TRBV6-5	TRBJ2-5	NA	NA	CASSSTLMGAQYF	TGTGCCAGCAGTTCCACCTTAATGGGAGCCCAGTACTTC
TRBV12-3/TRBV12-4	TRBJ1-6	NA	NA	CASSAGDSPLHF	TGTGCCAGCAGCGCAGGGGATTCACCCCTCCACTTT
TRBV29-1	TRBJ1-4	NA	NA	CSVALGGDEKLFF	TGCAGCGTTGCCCTGGGAGGTGATGAAAAACTGTTTTTT
TRBV5-1	TRBJ2-5	once	NA	CASSLAGVVQETQYF	TGCGCCAGCAGCTTGGCCGGGGTGGTCCAGGAGACCCAGTACTTC
TRBV28	TRBJ1-1	NA	NA	CASSQEDSPAFF	TGTGCCAGCAGCCAAGAGGACAGCCCAGCTTTCTTT
TRBV5-1	TRBJ2-7	NA	NA	CASTFLHGGASYEQYF	TGCGCCAGCACCTTCTTACATGGCGGTGCATCCTACGAGCAGTACTTC
TRBV12-5	TRBJ2-7	NA	NA	CASGVGTGTTYEQYF	TGTGCTAGTGGTGTAGGGACCGGGACAACCTACGAGCAGTACTTC
TRBV28	TRBJ1-5	NA	TRBD1	CASSLLGQGVNQPQHF	TGTGCCAGCAGTCTGTTGGGACAGGGAGTCAATCAGCCCCAGCATTTT
TRBV29-1	TRBJ1-3	NA	TRBD1	CSAEDRGRGNTIYF	TGCAGCGCCGAGGACAGGGGGAGAGGAAACACCATATATTTT
TRBV6-2/TRBV6-3	TRBJ2-1	NA	NA	CASTPLASSYNEQFF	TGTGCCAGCACCCCCCTTGCCAGCTCCTACAATGAGCAGTTCTTC
TRBV7-2	TRBJ1-5	NA	NA	CASSLSTGQLSNQPQHF	TGTGCCAGCAGCTTATCGACTGGACAGCTTAGCAATCAGCCCCAGCATTTT
TRBV7-2	TRBJ2-7	NA	TRBD1	CASSLSDRGNYEQYF	TGTGCCAGCAGCTTATCCGACAGGGGGAACTACGAGCAGTACTTC
TRBV5-1	TRBJ2-5	NA	TRBD2	CASSFMVAGSSETQYF	TGCGCCAGCAGCTTCATGGTAGCGGGGAGCTCAGAGACCCAGTACTTC
TRBV24-1	TRBJ1-5	NA	NA	CATSDLPYSHPPPGRHQPQHF	TGTGCCACCAGTGATTTGCCTTATTCCCACCCTCCCCCGGGGAGGCATCAGCCCCAGCATTTT
TRBV2	TRBJ2-3	NA	NA	CASSEAAIQLYGTDTQYF	TGTGCCAGCAGTGAAGCAGCAATACAGCTCTATGGCACAGATACGCAGTATTTT
TRBV28	TRBJ1-6	NA	TRBD1	CASIKGQTNSPLHF	TGTGCCAGCATAAAGGGACAGACTAATTCACCCCTCCACTTT
TRBV4-1	TRBJ2-4	NA	NA	CASSLEGVAKNIQYF	TGCGCCAGCAGCCTCGAGGGGGTAGCCAAAAACATTCAGTACTTC
TRBV5-4	TRBJ2-5	NA	TRBD2	CASSPTSGGARETQYF	TGTGCCAGCAGCCCGACTAGCGGGGGGGCTCGGGAGACCCAGTACTTC
TRBV7-6	TRBJ1-3	NA	NA	CASSAGGAGGNTIYF	TGTGCCAGCAGTGCCGGGGGGGCAGGTGGAAACACCATATATTTT
TRBV6-2/TRBV6-3	TRBJ1-1	NA	TRBD1	CASSPAGTGRSEAFF	TGTGCCAGCAGTCCCGCCGGGACAGGGCGATCTGAAGCTTTCTTT
TRBV28	TRBJ2-3	NA	NA	CASSFSAGPDTQYF	TGTGCCAGCAGTTTCTCCGCGGGGCCAGATACGCAGTATTTT
TRBV7-9	TRBJ2-7	NA	TRBD1	CASSLGAGGVSYEQYF	TGTGCCAGCAGCTTAGGGGCAGGGGGCGTCTCCTACGAGCAGTACTTC
TRBV9	TRBJ1-3	NA	TRBD1	CASSPRTGGNTIYF	TGTGCCAGCAGCCCCCGGACAGGGGGAAACACCATATATTTT
TRBV4-2	TRBJ2-7	NA	NA	CASSQDQQTFDEQYF	TGTGCCAGCAGCCAAGATCAACAGACCTTCGACGAGCAGTACTTC
TRBV6-6	TRBJ1-1	NA	NA	CASSYFREGTEAFF	TGTGCCAGCAGTTACTTCAGGGAGGGCACTGAAGCTTTCTTT
TRBV6-5	TRBJ2-7	NA	TRBD1	CATGQGAKNEQYF	TGTGCCACCGGACAGGGGGCGAAGAACGAGCAGTACTTC
TRBV12-3/TRBV12-4	TRBJ1-5	NA	NA	CASSYLPGEPQHF	TGTGCCAGCAGTTATTTGCCAGGGGAGCCCCAGCATTTT